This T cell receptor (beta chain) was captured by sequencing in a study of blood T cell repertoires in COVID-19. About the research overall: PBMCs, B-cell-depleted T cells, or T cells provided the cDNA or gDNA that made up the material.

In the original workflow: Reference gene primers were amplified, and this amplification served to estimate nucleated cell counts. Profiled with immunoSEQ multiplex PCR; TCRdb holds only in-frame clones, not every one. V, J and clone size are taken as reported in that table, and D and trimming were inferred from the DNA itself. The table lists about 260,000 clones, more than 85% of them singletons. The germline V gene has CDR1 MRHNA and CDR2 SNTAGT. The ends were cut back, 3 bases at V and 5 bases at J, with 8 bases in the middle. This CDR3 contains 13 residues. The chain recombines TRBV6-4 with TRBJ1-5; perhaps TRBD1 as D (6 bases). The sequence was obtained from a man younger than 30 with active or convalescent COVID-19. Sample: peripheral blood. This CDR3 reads CASSEQGDQPQHF. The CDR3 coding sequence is TGTGCCAGCAGTGAACAGGGAGATCAGCCCCAGCATTTT.